This T cell receptor beta chain was identified in a study of response to subunit inactivated influenza vaccine. Points from the study as a whole: The authors offered the suggestion that each seasonal influenza vaccination recruits few new T cells.

Germline trimming cut 4 bases from V and 7 bases from J; bases unmatched to any gene: 9. The CDR3 totals 14 residues. Germline V gives CDR1 MGHRA, CDR2 YSYEKL. From the RT-PCR reads, TCRdb called clonotypes with MiXCR, one entry per CDR3 protein. The data contain over 150,000 distinct CDR3 sequences, over 8.5% of them singletons. This clonotype was counted ten times or more. What it recognizes is unknown. V gene TRBV4-1 combines with J gene TRBJ2-7; 8 positions agree with TRBD2. The clonotype was recovered from a man between 50 and 75 years old who received an inactivated influenza vaccine. The input for sequencing was CD8+ T cells sorted from PBMCs, taken roughly 24 months after vaccination. CDR3 DNA sequence: TGCGCCAGCAGCCCTCCGGGACTAGGGGCTGAGCAGTACTTC. It specifies CASSPPGLGAEQYF.